This T cell receptor (beta chain) was captured in a study of T cell responses to AZD1222 COVID-19 vaccine. Findings and caveats of the study: Increased Spike-specific TCR breadth and depth were observed after two AZD1222 doses. Without day 14 samples, only post-peak T cell repertoires were studied. Females outnumbered males among donors, who were mostly white British; clonal diversity was possibly underestimated. Reports say nearly half of spike-specific TCRs go after unmutated variant regions.

Using immunoSEQ multiplex PCR, the repertoire was profiled, and TCRdb retains in-frame clones only, with some absent. The sample lists about 150,000 clones, about 91% occurring once. Trimming took off 5 bases at V and 6 bases at J, with 13 bases between the two ends. This CDR3 is 13 amino acids long. Germline lookup yields CDR1 MDHEN and CDR2 SYDVKM. Regarding this clone: Its target is not known.

The chain has TRBV28 and TRBJ1-2; D not resolved. The sequence was collected from an adult in good health. Sequencing was performed on peripheral blood, taken on day 0 of AZD1222 vaccination. This CDR3 reads CASSPGLLHGYTF. The CDR3 coding sequence is TGTGCCAGCAGTCCCGGACTATTGCATGGCTACACCTTC.